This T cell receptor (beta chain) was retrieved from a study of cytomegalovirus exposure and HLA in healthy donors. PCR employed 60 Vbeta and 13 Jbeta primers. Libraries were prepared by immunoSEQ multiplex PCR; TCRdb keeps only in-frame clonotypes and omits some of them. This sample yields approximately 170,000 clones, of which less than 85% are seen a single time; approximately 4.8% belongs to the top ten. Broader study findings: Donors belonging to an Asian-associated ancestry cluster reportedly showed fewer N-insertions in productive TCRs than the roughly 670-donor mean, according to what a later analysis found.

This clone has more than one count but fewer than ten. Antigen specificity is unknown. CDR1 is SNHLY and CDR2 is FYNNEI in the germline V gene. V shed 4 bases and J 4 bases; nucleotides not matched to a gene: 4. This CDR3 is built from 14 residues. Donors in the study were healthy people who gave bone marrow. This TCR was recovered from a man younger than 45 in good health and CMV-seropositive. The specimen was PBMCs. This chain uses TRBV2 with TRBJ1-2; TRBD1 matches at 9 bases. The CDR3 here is CASSAGQGSYGYTF. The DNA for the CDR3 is TGTGCCAGCAGTGCGGGACAGGGAAGCTATGGCTACACCTTC. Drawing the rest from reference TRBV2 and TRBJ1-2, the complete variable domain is EPEVTQTPSHQVTQMGQEVILRCVPISNHLYFYWYRQILGQKVEFLVSFYNNEISEKSEIFDDQFSVERPDGSNFTLKIRSTKLEDSAMYFCASSAGQGSYGYTFGSGTRLTVV.